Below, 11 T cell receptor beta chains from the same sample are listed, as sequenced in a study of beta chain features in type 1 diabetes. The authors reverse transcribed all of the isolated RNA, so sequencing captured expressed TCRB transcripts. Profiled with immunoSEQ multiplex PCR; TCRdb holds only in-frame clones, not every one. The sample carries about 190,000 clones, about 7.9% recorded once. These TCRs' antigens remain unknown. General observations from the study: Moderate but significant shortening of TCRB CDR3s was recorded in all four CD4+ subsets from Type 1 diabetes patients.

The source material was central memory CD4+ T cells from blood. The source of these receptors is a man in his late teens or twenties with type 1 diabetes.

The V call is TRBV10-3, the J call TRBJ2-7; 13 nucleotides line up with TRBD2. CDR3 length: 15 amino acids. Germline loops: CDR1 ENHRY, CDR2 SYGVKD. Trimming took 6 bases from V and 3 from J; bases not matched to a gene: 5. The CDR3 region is CAISAGTSGVYEQYF. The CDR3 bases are TGTGCCATCAGCGCCGGGACTAGCGGGGTCTACGAGCAGTACTTC.

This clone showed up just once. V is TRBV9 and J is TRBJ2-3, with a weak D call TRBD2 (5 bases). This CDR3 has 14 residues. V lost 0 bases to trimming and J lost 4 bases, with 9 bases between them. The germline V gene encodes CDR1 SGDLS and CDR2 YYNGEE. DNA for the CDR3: TGTGCCAGCAGCGTAGACTTCGGGGCAGATACGCAGTATTTT. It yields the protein CASSVDFGADTQYF. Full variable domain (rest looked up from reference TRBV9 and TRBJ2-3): DSGVTQTPKHLITATGQRVTLRCSPRSGDLSVYWYQQSLDQGLQFLIQYYNGEERAKGNILERFSAQQFPDLHSELNLSSLELGDSALYFCASSVDFGADTQYFGPGTRLTVL.

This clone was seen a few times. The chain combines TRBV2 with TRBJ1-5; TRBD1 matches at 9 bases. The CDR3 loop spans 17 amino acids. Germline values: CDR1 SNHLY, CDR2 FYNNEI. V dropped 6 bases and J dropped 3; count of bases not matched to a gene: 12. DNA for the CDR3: TGTGCCAGCAGCACCCGAGTCGGGACAGGGAACAATCAGCCCCAGCATTTT. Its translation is CASSTRVGTGNNQPQHF.

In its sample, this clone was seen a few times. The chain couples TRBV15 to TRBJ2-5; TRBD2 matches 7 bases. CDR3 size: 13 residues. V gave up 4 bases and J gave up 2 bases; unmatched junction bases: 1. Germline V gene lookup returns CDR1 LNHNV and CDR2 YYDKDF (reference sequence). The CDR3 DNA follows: TGTGCCACCAGCATGGGGGGGCAAGAGACCCAGTACTTC. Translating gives CATSMGGQETQYF.

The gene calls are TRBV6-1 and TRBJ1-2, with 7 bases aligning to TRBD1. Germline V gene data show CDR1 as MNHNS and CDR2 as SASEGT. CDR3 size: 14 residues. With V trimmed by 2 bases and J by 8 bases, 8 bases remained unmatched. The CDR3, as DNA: TGTGCCAGCAGTGAACAATACAGGGGAGGAGGCTACACCTTC. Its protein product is CASSEQYRGGGYTF.

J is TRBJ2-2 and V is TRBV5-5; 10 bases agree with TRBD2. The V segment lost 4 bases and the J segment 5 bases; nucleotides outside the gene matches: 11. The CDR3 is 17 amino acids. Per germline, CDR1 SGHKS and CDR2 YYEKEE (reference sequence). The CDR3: CASSTGTSALLTGELFF. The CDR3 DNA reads TGTGCCAGCAGCACCGGGACTAGCGCATTACTAACCGGGGAGCTGTTTTTT.

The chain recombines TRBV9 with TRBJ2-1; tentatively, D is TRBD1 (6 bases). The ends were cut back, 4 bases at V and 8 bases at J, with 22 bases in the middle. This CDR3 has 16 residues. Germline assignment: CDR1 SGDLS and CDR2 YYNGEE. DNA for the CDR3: TGTGCCAGCAGCCGTGCCACAGGGACCCTGATTTATGAGCAGTTCTTC. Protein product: CASSRATGTLIYEQFF.

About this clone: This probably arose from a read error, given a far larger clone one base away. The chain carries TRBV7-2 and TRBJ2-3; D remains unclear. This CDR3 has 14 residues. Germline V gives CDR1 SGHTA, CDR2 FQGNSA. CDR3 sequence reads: CASSHERDTDTQYF. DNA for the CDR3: TGCGCCAGCAGCCATGAGCGAGACACAGATACGCAGTATTTT.

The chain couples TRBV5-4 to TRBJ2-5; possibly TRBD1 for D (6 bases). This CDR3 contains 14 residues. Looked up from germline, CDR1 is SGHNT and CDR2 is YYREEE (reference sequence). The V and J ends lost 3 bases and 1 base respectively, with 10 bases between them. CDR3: CASSYRQVQETQYF. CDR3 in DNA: TGTGCCAGCAGCTATAGACAGGTCCAAGAGACCCAGTACTTC.

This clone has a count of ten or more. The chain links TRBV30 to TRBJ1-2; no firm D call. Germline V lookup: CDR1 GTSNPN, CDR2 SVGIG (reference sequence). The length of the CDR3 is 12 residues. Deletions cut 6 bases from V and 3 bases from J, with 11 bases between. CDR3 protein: CACAGIHYGYTF. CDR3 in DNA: TGTGCCTGCGCCGGGATCCACTATGGCTACACCTTC.

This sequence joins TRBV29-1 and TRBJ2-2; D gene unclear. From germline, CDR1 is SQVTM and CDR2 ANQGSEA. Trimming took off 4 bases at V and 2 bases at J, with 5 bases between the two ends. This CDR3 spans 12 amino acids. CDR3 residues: CSVGVNTGELFF. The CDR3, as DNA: TGCAGCGTTGGCGTTAACACCGGGGAGCTGTTTTTT.